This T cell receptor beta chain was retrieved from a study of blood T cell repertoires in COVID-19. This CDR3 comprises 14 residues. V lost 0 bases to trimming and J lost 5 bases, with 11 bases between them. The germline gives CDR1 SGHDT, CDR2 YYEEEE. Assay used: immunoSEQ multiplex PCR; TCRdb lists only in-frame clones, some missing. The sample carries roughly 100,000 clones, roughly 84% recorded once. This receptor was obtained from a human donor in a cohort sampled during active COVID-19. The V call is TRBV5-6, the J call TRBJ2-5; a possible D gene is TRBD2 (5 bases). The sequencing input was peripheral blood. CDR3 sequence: CASSLGSRGETQYF. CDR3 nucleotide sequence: TGTGCCAGCAGCTTGGGGTCAAGAGGGGAGACCCAGTACTTC. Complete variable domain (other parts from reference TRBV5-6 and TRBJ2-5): DAGVTQSPTHLIKTRGQQVTLRCSPKSGHDTVSWYQQALGQGPQFIFQYYEEEERQRGNFPDRFSGHQFPNYSSELNVNALLLGDSALYLCASSLGSRGETQYFGPGTRLLVL.